The T cell receptor (beta chain) described here comes from a study of T cells in Graves' hyperthyroidism and ophthalmopathy. An absence of ophthalmopathy progression within 18 months meant stable Graves' hyperthyroidism. This clonotype occurred a few times. V lost 4 bases and J 1 base, leaving 14 bases between the germline ends. The CDR3 has 15 amino acids. Germline assignment: CDR1 SGHRS and CDR2 YFSETQ. Amplification of TCR beta CDR3 regions used RNA as the template. HTBI primers were the set used in a first-round RT-PCR of the TCR CDR3. TCRdb re-called the multiplex PCR reads with MiXCR, one entry per CDR3 protein. The sample holds around 500,000 distinct CDR3 sequences, approximately 15% seen once.

The gene calls are TRBV5-1 and TRBJ1-1; D is unresolved. The sequenced sample consisted of blood. This clonotype was sampled from a woman aged 18-35 years with Graves' hyperthyroidism. CDR3: CASSPHRSSNTEAFF. The CDR3 bases are TGCGCCAGCAGCCCGCATCGATCGTCGAACACTGAAGCTTTCTTT.